This passage covers 12 T cell receptor beta chains from one sample sequenced in a study of CD8+ T cells in alopecia areata. Reverse transcribed after extraction, RNA yielded cDNA as the sequencing template. Method: immunoSEQ multiplex PCR; TCRdb's copy keeps in-frame clones and lacks some. This sample yields some 200,000 clones, of which 58% are seen a single time; 4.5% to 6% belongs to the top ten. Treatment of the sample: oral pan-JAK inhibitor, 5-10 mg twice daily. The source was CD4+ T cells sorted from blood, collected at week 24, from a patient treated with tofacitinib. These receptors were obtained from a human donor with alopecia areata.

About this clone: One end of the junction does not line up with germline, which may come from a read error. The chain links TRBV15 to TRBJ1-6; D gene uncertain. CDR3 size: 12 residues. The germline gives CDR1 LNHNV, CDR2 YYDKDF (reference sequence). The CDR3 DNA follows: TGTGCCACCAGCAGTACCTCAGGACTCGCACGCTTT. It codes for CATSSTSGLARF.

The V call is TRBV6-5, the J call TRBJ1-2, with 7 bases aligning to TRBD1. This CDR3 spans 14 amino acids. V trimming: 4 bases; J trimming: 0 bases; junction bases outside the gene matches: 2. Germline assignment: CDR1 MNHEY and CDR2 SVGAGI. The CDR3 region is CASSSQGANYGYTF. CDR3 sequence (DNA): TGTGCCAGCAGTTCCCAGGGGGCTAACTATGGCTACACCTTC.

In DNA, the CDR3 is TGTGCCTGGAGTGTAACCCACGGACCCACCTACGAGCAGTACTTC. As protein: CAWSVTHGPTYEQYF. This chain links TRBV30 with TRBJ2-7, with D hard to call. Germline assignment: CDR1 GTSNPN and CDR2 SVGIG (reference sequence). V lost 0 bases to trimming and J lost 2 bases, with 14 bases between them. The CDR3 is 15 amino acids.

This clone has just one count. The J gene is TRBJ2-1, the V gene TRBV7-2; D is undetermined. V lost 5 bases and J 8 bases, leaving 19 bases between the germline ends. The CDR3 runs to 15 residues. The germline V gene encodes CDR1 SGHTA and CDR2 FQGNSA. CDR3 region: CASSPLGGLQDEQFF. The CDR3 coding sequence is TGTGCCAGCAGCCCTTTGGGTGGGCTCCAGGATGAGCAGTTCTTC.

The V and J genes are TRBV6-6 and TRBJ1-5, with D possibly matching TRBD1 (5 bases). The CDR3 spans 16 residues. The germline CDR1 and CDR2 sequences are MNHNY and SVGAGI (reference sequence). V lost 5 bases, J lost 0 bases, and 14 bases lay in between. The CDR3 DNA reads as TGTGCCAGCAGTACCGGTCCCCAGGGTAGCAATCAGCCCCAGCATTTT. Amino acids: CASSTGPQGSNQPQHF.

This clone has just a few counts. The chain carries TRBV28 and TRBJ1-5; D gene uncertain. V was trimmed by 5 bases and J by 5 bases, leaving 4 bases between them. In germline, CDR1 is MDHEN, CDR2 SYDVKM. The CDR3 has 11 residues. The CDR3 bases are TGTGCCAGCAGTGAGCATCAGCCCCAGCATTTT. Encoded protein: CASSEHQPQHF.

This clone has only a few counts. In DNA, the CDR3 is TGCGCCAGCAGCTTGGGACTAGCGGGCCCGACTAACAATGAGCAGTTCTTC. Residues: CASSLGLAGPTNNEQFF. The chain has TRBV5-1 and TRBJ2-1; TRBD2 aligns across 10 bases. V gave up 0 bases and J gave up 5 bases; unmatched junction bases: 8. Germline CDR1 reads SGHRS; CDR2 reads YFSETQ. This CDR3 region has 17 residues.

The table lists this clone with a few counts. The chain is built from TRBV7-2 and TRBJ2-5; D possibly matches TRBD1 or TRBD2 (5 bases each). Per germline, CDR1 SGHTA and CDR2 FQGNSA. Trimming shortened V by 5 bases and J by 2 bases, and 12 bases separated the two germline ends. This CDR3 is built from 14 residues. CDR3 sequence reads: CASSTGTVQETQYF. In DNA form, the CDR3 reads TGTGCCAGCAGCACGGGGACGGTACAAGAGACCCAGTACTTC.

This chain uses TRBV30 with TRBJ1-2; 9 bases align to TRBD1. CDR1 and CDR2 (germline): GTSNPN, SVGIG (reference sequence). The V gene end was trimmed by 2 bases and the J gene end by 6 bases; junction bases not matched to a gene: 4. This CDR3 spans 13 amino acids. The CDR3 spells CAWSLRDRDGYTF. In DNA, the CDR3 is TGTGCCTGGAGTCTCCGGGACAGGGATGGCTACACCTTC.

This clone was seen many times. Written as DNA, the CDR3 is TGCAGCGTCGGTAAACCCAGGGGACCCTCGGGGGATGAGCAGTTCTTC. Its protein is CSVGKPRGPSGDEQFF. The chain combines TRBV29-1 with TRBJ2-1, with D possibly being TRBD1 or TRBD2 (6 bases each). The CDR3 consists of 16 residues. Germline V gene data show CDR1 as SQVTM and CDR2 as ANQGSEA. The V end lost 6 bases, the J end lost 8 bases, and 26 bases lay between the germline ends.

As to this clone: The same CDR3 can be traced to other DNA sequences in this sample. The chain carries TRBV5-1 and TRBJ2-5; D not certain. CDR3 length: 14 amino acids. Germline CDR1 reads SGHRS; CDR2 reads YFSETQ. V lost 3 bases to trimming and J lost 2 bases, with 11 bases between them. The CDR3 loop is CASSSPGGQETQYF. The CDR3 region has the DNA TGCGCCAGCAGCTCCCCGGGTGGGCAAGAGACCCAGTACTTC.

The chain links TRBV5-1 to TRBJ2-7, with 7 bases lining up with TRBD1. The CDR3 extends over 14 amino acids. With V trimmed by 4 bases and J by 3 bases, 7 bases remained unmatched. Germline V gene sequence: CDR1 SGHRS, CDR2 YFSETQ. CDR3 amino acids: CASSHTGDSYEQYF. The CDR3 DNA follows: TGCGCCAGCAGCCACACCGGGGACAGCTACGAGCAGTACTTC. The full variable domain, completed using reference TRBV5-1 and TRBJ2-7, is KAGVTQTPRYLIKTRGQQVTLSCSPISGHRSVSWYQQTPGQGLQFLFEYFSETQRNKGNFPGRFSGRQFSNSRSEMNVSTLELGDSALYLCASSHTGDSYEQYFGPGTRLTVT.